The next 19 T cell receptor beta chains were all read from a single sample in a study of T cells in Graves' hyperthyroidism and ophthalmopathy. TCR beta CDR3 regions were amplified from RNA. Using the HTBI primer set, a first-round RT-PCR was run on the TCR CDR3. Via MiXCR, TCRdb re-called the multiplex PCR reads, giving one row per CDR3 protein. The data hold 45,000 or so distinct CDR3 sequences, with 45% to 50% observed a single time. Sequenced material: peripheral blood or thyroid tissue (not recorded which). The source is a woman between 50 and 59 years old with Graves' hyperthyroidism.

This clonotype was observed a single time. The gene calls are TRBV15 and TRBJ1-1; 7 nucleotides match TRBD1. CDR1 and CDR2 from the germline V gene are LNHNV and YYDKDF (reference sequence). This CDR3 comprises 17 residues. The V segment lost 3 bases and the J segment 0 bases; nucleotides outside the gene matches: 10. CDR3 in DNA: TGTGCCACCAGCAGCTCCGGGACAGCCTCCTTGAACACTGAAGCTTTCTTT. The encoded protein is CATSSSGTASLNTEAFF.

This chain uses TRBV5-1 with TRBJ2-1, with TRBD2 as a possible D gene (6 bases). Looked up from germline, CDR1 is SGHRS and CDR2 is YFSETQ. Trimming took off 5 bases at V and 7 bases at J, with 13 bases between the two ends. The CDR3 length is 13 residues. CDR3 region: CASRVAGKNEQFF. The CDR3 nucleotides are TGCGCCAGCAGGGTTGCGGGAAAAAATGAGCAGTTCTTC.

This sequence joins TRBV4-1 and TRBJ2-2, with 9 bases fitting TRBD2. The V gene end was trimmed by 1 base and the J gene end by 5 bases; junction bases not matched to a gene: 2. Germline V gives CDR1 MGHRA, CDR2 YSYEKL. The CDR3 length is 15 residues. In DNA form, the CDR3 reads TGCGCCAGCAGCCAAGCCCTAGCGGGGACCGGGGAGCTGTTTTTT. Protein product: CASSQALAGTGELFF.

CDR3 protein: CASSSWTGRNSPLHF. The CDR3 DNA sequence: TGTGCCAGCAGCTCATGGACAGGGCGGAATTCACCCCTCCACTTT. This sequence joins TRBV9 and TRBJ1-6; TRBD1 matches at 8 bases. After removal of 4 bases from V and 7 bases from J, the junction contained 7 bases not matched to a gene. CDR3 size: 15 residues. CDR1 and CDR2 from the germline V gene are SGDLS and YYNGEE.

The chain is built from TRBV7-9 and TRBJ2-2, with 7 bases aligning to TRBD1. Trimming at V came to 6 bases and at J to 5 bases, leaving 9 bases not matched to a gene. Per the germline V gene, CDR1 is SEHNR and CDR2 is FQNEAQ (reference sequence). This CDR3 is 15 amino acids long. Here the CDR3 reads CASSRTAQGTGELFF. CDR3 DNA sequence: TGTGCCAGCAGTCGAACCGCACAGGGGACCGGGGAGCTGTTTTTT.

The V gene is TRBV7-9, the J gene TRBJ2-5, with 7 bases aligning to TRBD2. Near its end, the DNA agrees better with TRBJ2-7, so the J call may be wrong. The CDR3 spans 13 residues. CDR1 is SEHNR and CDR2 is FQNEAQ in the germline V gene (reference sequence). The CDR3 coding sequence is TGTGCCAGTTGCTTAGCGGGTCAAGACGAGCAGTACTTC. Encoded protein: CASCLAGQDEQYF.

In its sample, this clonotype was seen once. The chain couples TRBV29-1 to TRBJ2-7; 10 bases line up with TRBD2. The CDR3 has 13 residues. Germline CDR1 and CDR2: SQVTM and ANQGSEA. V dropped 6 bases and J dropped 1; count of bases not matched to a gene: 3. CDR3 loop: CSVVLAGSYEQYF. For the CDR3, the DNA is TGCAGCGTCGTACTAGCGGGATCCTACGAGCAGTACTTC.

This clonotype was seen at least ten times. The V gene is TRBV7-9, the J gene TRBJ2-3; D is perhaps TRBD2 (6 bases). V was trimmed by 5 bases and J by 5 bases, leaving 20 bases between them. Germline V gene data show CDR1 as SEHNR and CDR2 as FQNEAQ (reference sequence). The CDR3 totals 16 residues. The CDR3 DNA sequence: TGTGCCAGCAGCCCCCAGTCGGAGGGCCGTCTAGATACGCAGTATTTT. It translates to CASSPQSEGRLDTQYF.

The genes are TRBV12-3 or TRBV12-4 and TRBJ2-2; D gene unclear. This CDR3 has 13 amino acids. V lost 6 bases and J lost 8, with 13 bases in between. The CDR3 loop reads CASSFGGKGELFF. DNA for the CDR3: TGTGCCAGCAGCTTCGGTGGGAAAGGGGAGCTGTTTTTT.

On this clonotype: At one end the junction does not follow the germline gene, possibly because of a read error. This rearrangement joins TRBV6-2 or TRBV6-3 to TRBJ2-2; D not certain. This CDR3 contains 13 residues. CDR1 and CDR2 from the germline V gene are MNHEY and SVGEGT. Here the CDR3 DNA reads TGTGCCAGCAGTCACTACGGTTCTGAGGAGCTGTCTTTT. This gives the protein CASSHYGSEELSF.

This clonotype has a single count. The chain is built from TRBV2 and TRBJ1-4; 9 nucleotides match TRBD1. The CDR3 is made up of 12 amino acids. V was clipped by 6 bases and J by 8 bases; unmatched bases: 1. Per the germline V gene, CDR1 is SNHLY and CDR2 is FYNNEI. The CDR3 spells CASSGTGEKLFF. In DNA form, the CDR3 reads TGTGCCAGCAGCGGGACAGGGGAAAAACTGTTTTTT.

The J gene is TRBJ2-7, the V gene TRBV20-1, with 11 bases aligning to TRBD2. CDR1 and CDR2 (germline): DFQATT, SNEGSKA (reference sequence). The junction had 6 bases not matched to a gene; V was cut back by 6 bases and J by 5 bases. This CDR3 is built from 13 residues. Written as DNA, the CDR3 is TGCAGTGCACCTCGACTAGCGGGACACGAGCAGTACTTC. Its protein product is CSAPRLAGHEQYF.

By share of the sample, this clonotype is large. The chain couples TRBV7-9 to TRBJ2-7; 7 bases agree with TRBD2. The CDR3 runs 13 residues. The germline CDR1 and CDR2 sequences are SEHNR and FQNEAQ (reference sequence). With V trimmed by 5 bases and J by 4 bases, 5 bases remained unmatched. Written as DNA, the CDR3 is TGTGCCAGCAGCGTCCGGGAGGAGTACGAGCAGTACTTC. Translating it yields CASSVREEYEQYF. The full variable domain, completed using reference TRBV7-9 and TRBJ2-7, is DTGVSQNPRHKITKRGQNVTFRCDPISEHNRLYWYRQTLGQGPEFLTYFQNEAQLEKSRLLSDRFSAERPKGSFSTLEIQRTEQGDSAMYLCASSVREEYEQYFGPGTRLTVT.

The sample holds many counts of this clonotype. The genes are TRBV4-2 and TRBJ1-1, with D hard to call. V shed 0 bases and J shed 0 bases, with 8 bases lying between them. CDR1 and CDR2 from the germline V gene are LGHNA and YNFKEQ. The CDR3 is 15 amino acids. In DNA form, the CDR3 reads TGTGCCAGCAGCCAAGATGGCTCCATGAACACTGAAGCTTTCTTT. This gives the protein CASSQDGSMNTEAFF.

This clonotype was detected ten times or more. Here the CDR3 reads CASSRGLYGYTF. The CDR3 DNA reads as TGTGCCAGCTCAAGGGGGCTCTATGGCTACACCTTC. V usage is TRBV7-9 and J usage is TRBJ1-2, with 7 positions matching TRBD1. Germline-derived CDR1 and CDR2 are SEHNR and FQNEAQ (reference sequence). V shed 8 bases and J 4 bases; nucleotides not matched to a gene: 4. This CDR3 has 12 amino acids.

In this sample, this clonotype turned up a few times. The chain combines TRBV29-1 with TRBJ1-2, with D possibly TRBD1 on 5 matching bases. Germline lookup yields CDR1 SQVTM and CDR2 ANQGSEA. Trimming removed 8 bases from V and 9 bases from J, with 16 bases in between. This CDR3 has 11 amino acids. The CDR3 loop is CSPGTDFSYTF. The CDR3 coding sequence is TGCAGCCCCGGGACGGACTTTAGCTACACCTTC.

The chain links TRBV12-3 or TRBV12-4 to TRBJ2-6, with 7 bases lining up with TRBD1. This CDR3 is 15 amino acids long. V was clipped by 4 bases and J by 2 bases; unmatched bases: 2. CDR3 amino acids: CASSSTGTGANVLTF. Written as DNA, the CDR3 is TGTGCCAGCAGTTCGACAGGGACTGGGGCCAACGTCCTGACTTTC.

V and J are TRBV4-3 and TRBJ2-5; D possibly uses TRBD1 or TRBD2 (5 bases each). Germline values: CDR1 LGHNA, CDR2 YSLEER. The CDR3 has 15 residues. Between the trimmed V and J ends, which lost 4 bases and 0 bases, there was a span of 12 bases. CDR3 in amino acids: CASSRDPRYQETQYF. The DNA for the CDR3 is TGCGCCAGCAGCCGGGACCCTCGGTACCAAGAGACCCAGTACTTC.

A note on this clonotype: At one end the junction does not follow the germline gene, possibly because of a read error. This chain links TRBV7-2 with TRBJ2-7, with D perhaps matching TRBD2 (7 bases). The CDR3 is 15 residues long. Per the germline V gene, CDR1 is SGHTA and CDR2 is FQGNSA. In DNA, the CDR3 is TGCGCCAGCAGCCACGTGGCGGGGGCGCCGGGCGTGCAGCACTTC. This codes for CASSHVAGAPGVQHF.